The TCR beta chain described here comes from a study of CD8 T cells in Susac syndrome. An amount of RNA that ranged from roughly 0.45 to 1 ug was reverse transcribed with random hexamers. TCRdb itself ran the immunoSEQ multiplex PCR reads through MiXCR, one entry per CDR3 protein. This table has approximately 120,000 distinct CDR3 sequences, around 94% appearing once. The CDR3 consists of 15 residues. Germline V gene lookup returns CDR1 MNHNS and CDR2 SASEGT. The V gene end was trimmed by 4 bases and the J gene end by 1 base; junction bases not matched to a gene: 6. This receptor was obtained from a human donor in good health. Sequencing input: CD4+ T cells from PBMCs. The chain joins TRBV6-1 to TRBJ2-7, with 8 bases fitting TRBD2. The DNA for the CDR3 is TGTGCCAGCAGTGTAGCTAGCGGGTATTCCTACGAGCAGTACTTC. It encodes CASSVASGYSYEQYF.